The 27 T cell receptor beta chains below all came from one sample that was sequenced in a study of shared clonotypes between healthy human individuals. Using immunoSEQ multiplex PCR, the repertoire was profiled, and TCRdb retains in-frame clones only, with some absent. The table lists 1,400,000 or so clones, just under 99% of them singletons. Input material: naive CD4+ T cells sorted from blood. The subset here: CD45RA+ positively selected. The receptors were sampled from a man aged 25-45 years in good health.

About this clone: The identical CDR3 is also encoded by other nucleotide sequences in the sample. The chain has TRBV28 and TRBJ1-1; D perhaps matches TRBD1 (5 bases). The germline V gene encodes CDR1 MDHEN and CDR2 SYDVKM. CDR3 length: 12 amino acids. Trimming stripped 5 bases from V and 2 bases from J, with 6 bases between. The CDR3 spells CASSQGNTEAFF. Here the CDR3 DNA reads TGTGCCAGCAGTCAGGGAAACACTGAAGCTTTCTTT.

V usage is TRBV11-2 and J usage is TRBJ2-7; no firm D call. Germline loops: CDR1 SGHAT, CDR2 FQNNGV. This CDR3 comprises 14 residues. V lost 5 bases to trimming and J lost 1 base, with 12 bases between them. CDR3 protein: CASSHGLMSYEQYF. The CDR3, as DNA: TGTGCCAGCAGCCACGGCCTGATGTCCTACGAGCAGTACTTC.

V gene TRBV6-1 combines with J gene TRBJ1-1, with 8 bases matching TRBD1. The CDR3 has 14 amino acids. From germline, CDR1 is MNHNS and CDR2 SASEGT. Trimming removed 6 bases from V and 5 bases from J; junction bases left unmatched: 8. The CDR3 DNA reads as TGTGCCAGCAGGCCGACAGGGGTTGAGACTGAAGCTTTCTTT. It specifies CASRPTGVETEAFF.

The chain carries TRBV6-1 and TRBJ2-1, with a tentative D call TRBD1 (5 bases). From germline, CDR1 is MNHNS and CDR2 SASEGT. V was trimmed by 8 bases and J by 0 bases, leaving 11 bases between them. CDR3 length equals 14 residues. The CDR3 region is CASQRGNSYNEQFF. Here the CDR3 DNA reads TGTGCCAGCCAAAGGGGAAACTCCTACAATGAGCAGTTCTTC.

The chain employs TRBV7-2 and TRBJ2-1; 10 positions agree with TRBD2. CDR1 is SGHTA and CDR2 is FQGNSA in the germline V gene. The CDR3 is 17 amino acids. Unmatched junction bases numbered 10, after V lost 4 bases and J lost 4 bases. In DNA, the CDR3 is TGTGCCAGCAGCTCGTACTTTCTAGCGGGGGAATACAATGAGCAGTTCTTC. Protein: CASSSYFLAGEYNEQFF.

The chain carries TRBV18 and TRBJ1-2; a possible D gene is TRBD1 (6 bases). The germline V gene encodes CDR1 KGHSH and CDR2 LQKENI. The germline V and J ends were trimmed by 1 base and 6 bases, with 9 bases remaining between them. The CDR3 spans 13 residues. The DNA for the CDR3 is TGTGCCAGCTCACCACTTTCAGGGGATGGCTACACCTTC. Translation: CASSPLSGDGYTF.

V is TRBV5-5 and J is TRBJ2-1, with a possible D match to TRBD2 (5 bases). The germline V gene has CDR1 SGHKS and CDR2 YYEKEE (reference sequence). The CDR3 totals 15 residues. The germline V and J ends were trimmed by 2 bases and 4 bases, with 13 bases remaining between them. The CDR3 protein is CASSLVAKEYNEQFF. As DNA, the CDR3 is TGTGCCAGCAGCTTAGTAGCGAAAGAATACAATGAGCAGTTCTTC.

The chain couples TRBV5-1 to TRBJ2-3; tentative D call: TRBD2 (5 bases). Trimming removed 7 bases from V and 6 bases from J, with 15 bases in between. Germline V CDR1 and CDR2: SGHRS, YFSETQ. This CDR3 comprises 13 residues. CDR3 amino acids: CASARFSADTQYF. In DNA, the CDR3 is TGCGCCAGCGCAAGGTTTAGCGCGGATACGCAGTATTTT.

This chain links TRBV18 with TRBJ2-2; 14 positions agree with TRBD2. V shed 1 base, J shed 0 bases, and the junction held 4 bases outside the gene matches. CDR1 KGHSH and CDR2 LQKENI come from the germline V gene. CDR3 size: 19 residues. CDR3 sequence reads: CASSPRGLAGATNTGELFF. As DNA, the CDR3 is TGTGCCAGCTCACCACGGGGACTAGCGGGAGCGACGAACACCGGGGAGCTGTTTTTT. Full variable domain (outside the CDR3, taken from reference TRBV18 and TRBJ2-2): NAGVMQNPRHLVRRRGQEARLRCSPMKGHSHVYWYRQLPEEGLKFMVYLQKENIIDESGMPKERFSAEFPKEGPSILRIQQVVRGDSAAYFCASSPRGLAGATNTGELFFGEGSRLTVL.

The CDR3 is CASSLRKGRGTSTDTQYF. The CDR3 nucleotides read TGTGCCAGCAGCTTGAGGAAAGGAAGGGGAACTAGCACAGATACGCAGTATTTT. The chain uses TRBV5-6 and TRBJ2-3; D perhaps matches TRBD1 (5 bases). The germline V gene encodes CDR1 SGHDT and CDR2 YYEEEE. Trimming left V 1 base short and J 0 bases short, with 18 bases between. The CDR3 contains 18 residues.

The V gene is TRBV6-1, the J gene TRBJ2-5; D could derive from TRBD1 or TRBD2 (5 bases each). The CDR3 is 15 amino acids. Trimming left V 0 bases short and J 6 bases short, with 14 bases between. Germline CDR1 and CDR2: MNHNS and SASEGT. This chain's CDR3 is CASSEAGGYVKTQYF. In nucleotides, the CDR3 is TGTGCCAGCAGTGAAGCTGGGGGTTATGTGAAGACCCAGTACTTC.

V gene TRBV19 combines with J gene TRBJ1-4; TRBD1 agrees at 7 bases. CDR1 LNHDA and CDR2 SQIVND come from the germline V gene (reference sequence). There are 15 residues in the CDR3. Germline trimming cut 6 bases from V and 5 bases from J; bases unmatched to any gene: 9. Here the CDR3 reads CASSQKSDRNEKLFF. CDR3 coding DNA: TGTGCCAGTAGCCAAAAGTCGGACAGGAATGAAAAACTGTTTTTT.

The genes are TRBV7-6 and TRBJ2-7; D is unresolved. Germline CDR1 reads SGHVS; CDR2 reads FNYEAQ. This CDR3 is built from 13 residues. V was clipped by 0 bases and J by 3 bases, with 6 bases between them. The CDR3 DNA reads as TGTGCCAGCAGCTTAGCGCGGAGCTACGAGCAGTACTTC. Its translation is CASSLARSYEQYF.

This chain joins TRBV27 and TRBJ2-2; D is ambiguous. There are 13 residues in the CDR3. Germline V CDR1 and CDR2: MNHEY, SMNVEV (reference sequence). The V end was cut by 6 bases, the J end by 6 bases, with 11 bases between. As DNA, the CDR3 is TGTGCCAGCAGAAAAATTGAGTCCGGGGAGCTGTTTTTT. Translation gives CASRKIESGELFF.

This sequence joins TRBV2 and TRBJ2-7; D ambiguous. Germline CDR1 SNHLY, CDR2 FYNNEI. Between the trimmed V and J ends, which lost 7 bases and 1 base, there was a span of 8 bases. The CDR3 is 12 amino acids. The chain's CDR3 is CASTQESYEQYF. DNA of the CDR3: TGTGCCAGCACTCAGGAATCCTACGAGCAGTACTTC.

CDR3 in DNA: TGCGCCAGCAGCTTGGTCCGGGAGGAAGCTTTCTTT. Amino acids: CASSLVREEAFF. The rearrangement joins TRBV5-1 to TRBJ1-1; D not certain. The germline V and J ends were trimmed by 0 bases and 8 bases, with 8 bases remaining between them. CDR3 length: 12 amino acids. Germline loops: CDR1 SGHRS, CDR2 YFSETQ. Filled out from reference TRBV5-1 and TRBJ1-1, the complete variable domain reads KAGVTQTPRYLIKTRGQQVTLSCSPISGHRSVSWYQQTPGQGLQFLFEYFSETQRNKGNFPGRFSGRQFSNSRSEMNVSTLELGDSALYLCASSLVREEAFFGQGTRLTVV.

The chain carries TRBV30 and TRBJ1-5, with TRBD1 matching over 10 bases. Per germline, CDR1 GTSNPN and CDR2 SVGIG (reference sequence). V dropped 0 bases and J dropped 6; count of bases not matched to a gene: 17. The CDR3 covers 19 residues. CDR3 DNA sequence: TGTGCCTGGAGTGTACTACCAATGGCCGACAGGGGGCAATCTCAGCCCCAGCATTTT. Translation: CAWSVLPMADRGQSQPQHF.

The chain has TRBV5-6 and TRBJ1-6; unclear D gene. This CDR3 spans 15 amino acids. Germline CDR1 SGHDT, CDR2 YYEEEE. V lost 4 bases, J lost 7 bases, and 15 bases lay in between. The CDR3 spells CASSPIGVQNSPLHF. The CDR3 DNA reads TGTGCCAGCAGCCCCATTGGGGTCCAGAATTCACCCCTCCACTTT.

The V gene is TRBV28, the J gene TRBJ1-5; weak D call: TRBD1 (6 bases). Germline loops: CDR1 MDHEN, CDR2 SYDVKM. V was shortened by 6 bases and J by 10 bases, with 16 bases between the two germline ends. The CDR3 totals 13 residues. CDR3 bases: TGTGCCAGCAGAATCAACCGGGACAAACCCCAGCATTTT. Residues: CASRINRDKPQHF.

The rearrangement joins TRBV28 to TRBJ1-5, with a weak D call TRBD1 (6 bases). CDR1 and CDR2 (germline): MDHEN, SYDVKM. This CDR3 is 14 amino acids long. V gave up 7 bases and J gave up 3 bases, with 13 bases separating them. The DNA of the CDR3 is TGTGCCAGCATGTTCGGGGGCCCCAATCAGCCCCAGCATTTT. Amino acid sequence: CASMFGGPNQPQHF.

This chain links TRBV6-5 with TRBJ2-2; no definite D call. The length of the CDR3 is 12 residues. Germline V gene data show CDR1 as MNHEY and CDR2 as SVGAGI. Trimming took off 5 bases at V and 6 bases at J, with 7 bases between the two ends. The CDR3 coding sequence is TGTGCCAGCAGTCGTAATTCCGGGGAGCTGTTTTTT. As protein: CASSRNSGELFF.

CDR3 nucleotides: TGTGCCATCAGTGTGGACCTCCCGCGAGAGCAGTACTTC. The encoded protein is CAISVDLPREQYF. The V gene is TRBV10-3, the J gene TRBJ2-7, with D unclear. Between the trimmed V and J ends, which lost 4 bases and 7 bases, there was a span of 14 bases. The V gene's germline CDR1 is ENHRY and CDR2 SYGVKD. This CDR3 has 13 amino acids.

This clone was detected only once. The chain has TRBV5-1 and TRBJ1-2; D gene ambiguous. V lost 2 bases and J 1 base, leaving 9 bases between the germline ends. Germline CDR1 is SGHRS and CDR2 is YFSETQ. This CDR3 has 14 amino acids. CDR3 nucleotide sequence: TGCGCCAGCAGCTTCCTAGACGGTAACTATGGCTACACCTTC. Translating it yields CASSFLDGNYGYTF.

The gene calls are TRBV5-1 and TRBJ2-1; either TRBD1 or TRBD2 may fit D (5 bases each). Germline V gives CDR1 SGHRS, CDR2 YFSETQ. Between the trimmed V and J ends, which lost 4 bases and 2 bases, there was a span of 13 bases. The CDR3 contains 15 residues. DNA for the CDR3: TGCGCCAGCAGCGCCTCGGGGACCACCTACAATGAGCAGTTCTTC. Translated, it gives CASSASGTTYNEQFF. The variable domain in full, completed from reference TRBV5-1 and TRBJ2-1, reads KAGVTQTPRYLIKTRGQQVTLSCSPISGHRSVSWYQQTPGQGLQFLFEYFSETQRNKGNFPGRFSGRQFSNSRSEMNVSTLELGDSALYLCASSASGTTYNEQFFGPGTRLTVL.

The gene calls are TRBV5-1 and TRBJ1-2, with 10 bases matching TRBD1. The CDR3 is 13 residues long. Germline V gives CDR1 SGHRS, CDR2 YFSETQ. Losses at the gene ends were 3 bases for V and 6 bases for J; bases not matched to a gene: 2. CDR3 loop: CASSYGTGDGYTF. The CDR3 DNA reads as TGCGCCAGCAGCTACGGGACAGGGGATGGCTACACCTTC.

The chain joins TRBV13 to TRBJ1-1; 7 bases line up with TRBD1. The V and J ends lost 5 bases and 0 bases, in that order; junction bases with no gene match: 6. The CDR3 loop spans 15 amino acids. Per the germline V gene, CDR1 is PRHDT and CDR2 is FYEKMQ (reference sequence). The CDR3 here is CASSGTGALNTEAFF. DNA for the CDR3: TGTGCCAGCAGCGGTACAGGGGCCCTGAACACTGAAGCTTTCTTT.

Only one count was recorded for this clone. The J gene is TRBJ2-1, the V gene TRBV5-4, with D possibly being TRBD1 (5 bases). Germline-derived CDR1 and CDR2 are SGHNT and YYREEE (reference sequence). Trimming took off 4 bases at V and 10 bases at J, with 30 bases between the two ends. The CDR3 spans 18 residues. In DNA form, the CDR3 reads TGTGCCAGCAGCCGGAGCCTAGTAGGGGATAGGAACGGGTTGGAGCAGTTCTTC. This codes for CASSRSLVGDRNGLEQFF.